This TCR beta chain is from a study of OX40 agonist ivuxolimab in advanced cancers. About the study: Melanoma, hepatocellular carcinoma, head and neck or renal cell cancer occurred in dose-escalation patients.

Generated by immunoSEQ multiplex PCR, the TCRdb table keeps only in-frame clones and is missing some. The data hold some 30,000 clones, with 84% observed a single time. This clone showed up just a few times. Germline V gene sequence: CDR1 MNHEY, CDR2 SVGAGI. V lost 6 bases, J lost 5 bases, and 17 bases lay in between. The CDR3 extends over 15 amino acids. The sample here was CD4+ or CD8+ T cells sorted from blood, taken in a trial of the OX40 agonist ivuxolimab. The origin of this receptor is an adult with an advanced solid tumor such as melanoma, head and neck, liver or kidney cancer. The rearrangement uses TRBV6-5 and TRBJ2-1; TRBD2 is a possible D gene (5 bases). The CDR3 DNA is TGTGCCAGCAGCCAGCGCGGACTGGTCGACAATGAGCAGTTCTTC. This translates into CASSQRGLVDNEQFF.